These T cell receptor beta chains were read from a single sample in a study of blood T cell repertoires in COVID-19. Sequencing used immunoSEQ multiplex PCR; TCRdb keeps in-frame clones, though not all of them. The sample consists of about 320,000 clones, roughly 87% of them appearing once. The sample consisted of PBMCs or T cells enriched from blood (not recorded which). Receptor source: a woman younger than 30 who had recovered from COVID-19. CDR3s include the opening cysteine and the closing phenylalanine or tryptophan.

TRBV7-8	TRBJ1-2	CASSPEQGVPKSGYTF
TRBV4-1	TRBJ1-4	CASSSQAGADDEKLFF
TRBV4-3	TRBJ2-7	CASSPVAGGSYEQYF
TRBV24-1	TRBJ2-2	CATQRQGDTGELFF
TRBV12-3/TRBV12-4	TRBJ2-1	CASSGQGANEQFF
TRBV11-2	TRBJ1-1	CASSLWGPGGADKAFF
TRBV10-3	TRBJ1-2	CAISEGQGAQGYGYTF
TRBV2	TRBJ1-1	CASRGLGNTEAFF
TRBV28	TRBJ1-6	CASTWDSTYNSPLHF
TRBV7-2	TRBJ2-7	CASSPVLGGIEQYF
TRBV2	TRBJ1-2	CASSETGLGDYGYTF
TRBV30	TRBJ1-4	CAWTFNRGPNEKLFF
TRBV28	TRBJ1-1	CASSLRQGRGKNTEAFF
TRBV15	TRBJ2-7	CATSSPGQGRSEQYF
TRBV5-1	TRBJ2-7	CASSLDTSGFYEQYF
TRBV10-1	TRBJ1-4	CASRPQGTNEKLFF
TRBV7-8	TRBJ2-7	CASSLSAGTYEQYF
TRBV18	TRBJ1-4	CASSPGGVRGGEKLFF
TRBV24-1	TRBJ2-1	CATSDLRLASRNEQFF
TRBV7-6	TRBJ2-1	CASSLDQGPGDEQFF
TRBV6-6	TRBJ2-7	CASSYGSGQYEQYF
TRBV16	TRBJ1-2	CASSQSHFYGYTF
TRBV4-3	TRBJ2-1	CASSQEGDSLSSYNEQFF
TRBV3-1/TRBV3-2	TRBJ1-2	CASSQDRTWTGYGYTF
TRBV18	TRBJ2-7	CASSPRAGYSYEQYF
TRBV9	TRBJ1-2	CASSVEGENYGYTF
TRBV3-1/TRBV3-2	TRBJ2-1	CVSSQGTGVHNEQFF
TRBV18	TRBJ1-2	CASSPPSGQGAYGYTF
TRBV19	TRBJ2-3	CASSIGEQDTQYF
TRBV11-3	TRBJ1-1	CASSFEGGGEAFF
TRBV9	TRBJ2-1	CASSVELAGIPFYNEQFF
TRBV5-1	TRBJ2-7	CASSSSSGRRYEQYF